Below, one T cell receptor (beta chain) is given with its context. It lacks a known antigen. Per-base qualities were not stored, and no clone one base away is much larger. The data were obtained in a study of OX40 agonist ivuxolimab in advanced cancers. Regarding the study in general: The costimulatory receptor OX40 (CD134) was targeted by ivuxolimab, a fully human IgG2 agonistic monoclonal antibody. Patients were allowed to have had prior anti-PD-1, anti-PD-L1 or anti-CTLA-4 therapy, and approximately 40% of the dose-escalation patients had been treated with checkpoint inhibitors. A male proportion of about 79% and a mean age of roughly 55 years, ranging from about 23 to 90, were recorded for the dose-escalation cohort. The paper covers the monotherapy dose-escalation part of the phase I ivuxolimab trial, which included N ≈ 57 patients. Intravenous ivuxolimab was administered to patients every 2 weeks at six dose levels: 0.01, 0.1, 0.3, 1.5, 3 and 10 mg/kg. Of the roughly 52 dose-escalation patients, hepatocellular carcinoma was present in around 19, melanoma in around 15, renal cell carcinoma in 9 and head and neck cancer in 9. Partial responses occurred in three dose-escalation patients: two with cutaneous melanoma and one with hepatocellular carcinoma. The purpose of peripheral TCRbeta sequencing was to test whether ivuxolimab changed TCR sequence diversity and led to clonal T-cell expansion.

As encoded in the germline V gene, CDR1 is SGHRS while CDR2 is YFSETQ. From V the trimming removes 3 bases and from J it removes 5 bases, while the gene matches leave 8 bases of the junction unaccounted for. Including the terminal cysteine and phenylalanine, the CDR3 comprises 15 residues. The DNA shown is the 45-base CDR3, in frame from base 1. Findings and caveats that apply to the study as a whole: In partial responders in the 0.1-3.0 mg/kg groups, normalized peripheral clonal expansion was found to be among the lowest, especially among CD8+ T cells. At doses of 0.1 to 3.0 mg/kg, clonal expansion of both CD4+ and CD8+ blood T cells was observed from baseline to week 6. Low levels of normalized T-cell clonal expansion were also shown by some nonresponding patients. After ivuxolimab, more expanded clones were found on average in CD8+ T cells than in CD4+ T cells. The antigen specificity of the peripheral T cells that underwent clonal expansion was not determined.

Genomic DNA was isolated from the sorted cells so that the TCRbeta CDR3 region could be sequenced. TCRbeta CDR3 regions were sequenced using the immunoSEQ Assay. The table comes from immuneACCESS by way of TCRdb, which keeps in-frame sequences with V and J called. Part of the clones is missing from these tables; in studies checked, under half for an unresolved V gene and the rest for unknown reasons. Recorded for this sample are around 100,000 clones; roughly 95% of them occurred a single time. The leading ten clones occupy just over 2% of the sample. The trial excluded patients who had a history of autoimmune disease or who were on systemic immunosuppression. In every dose cohort, peripheral blood was drawn for TCR sequencing at baseline, cycle 4 day 1, and cycle 7 day 1. Samples were obtained from an open-label, multicenter, first-in-human phase I dose-escalation trial of ivuxolimab. Adults with locally advanced or metastatic head and neck squamous cell, hepatocellular, melanoma or renal cell carcinoma were enrolled in the trial. Before TCR sequencing, CD4+ T cells and CD8+ T cells were sorted from peripheral blood as separate populations.

This chain joins TRBV5-1 to TRBJ2-4; the junction holds 7 bases that match TRBD1. Sequencing was performed on CD4+ or CD8+ T cells sorted from blood, taken in a trial of the OX40 agonist ivuxolimab. The TCR sequence derives from an adult with an advanced solid tumor such as melanoma, head and neck, liver or kidney cancer. The DNA sequence follows: TGCGCCAGCAGCTCCCTACAGGGGATGGAAAACATTCAGTACTTC. This is translated as CASSSLQGMENIQYF.